This T cell receptor (beta chain) derives from a study of cytomegalovirus exposure and HLA in healthy donors (dated by TCRdb to the late 2010s). For the study in its entirety: An earlier analysis of roughly 610 of the donors reported 250 to 300 Gb of sequence data and 95 million to 120 million unique TCR beta sequences obtained from around 180 million T cells. An early release that covered several hundred HLA-typed donors contained about 300 gigabases of sequencing data and tens of millions of unique TCR sequences. The genetic ancestry cluster associated with self-reported Caucasian donors included approximately 85% of the approximately 430 genotyped donors. The study aimed to test whether signatures of past pathogen exposure could be identified by cataloging public T cell receptors. Using immunosequencing, the study profiled T cell repertoires from 500 to 800 subjects and related those repertoires to cytomegalovirus serostatus. A separate validation cohort of more than 100 different subjects was used in addition to the approximately 700-subject first cohort. To predict cytomegalovirus infection status, the study combined high-throughput TCR immunosequencing, statistical association of individual TCRs with disease status, and machine learning. A later analysis re-examined previously published TCR beta repertoires from 500 to 700 donors and added high-resolution HLA genotyping to investigate patterns of TCR occurrence. Rather than using new phenotypic data, the later analysis identified candidate immune exposures from TCR beta sequences and from how often those sequences occurred across donors. In an earlier analysis of around 540 of the donors, high-throughput TCR beta sequencing was used to judge whether each TCR beta V gene segment behaved as functional or pseudogenic. Alongside the repertoire data, information on donor age, sex, ethnicity and CMV serostatus was compiled. A later genetic analysis took genome-wide SNP genotypes for 398 of the 666 donors and used that subset as a discovery cohort. Every repertoire in the discovery cohort had been generated on one and the same sequencing platform. Class I and class II HLA loci were covered by the typing at four-digit resolution. The number of donors typed differed by locus, with 629-630 for A, B, C, DRB1 and DQB1, 522 for DQA1, some 570 for DPA1, and around 460 for DPB1. Several DR-DQ haplotypes were handled as single units for association and clustering, since linkage in the cohort was strong. On average, roughly 240,000 unique TCR beta nucleotide sequences were sequenced per donor among about 400 genotyped donors of the cohort, with 15% to 20% of those sequences being non-productive.

Relative to germline, V is 3 bases shorter and J is 6 bases shorter, with 11 bases between their ends. Reading the germline V gene gives CDR1 ENHRY and CDR2 SYGVKD. Spanning cysteine to phenylalanine, the CDR3 consists of 14 amino acids. Of all the DNA, just the CDR3 is kept, 42 bases in frame from base 1. Findings and caveats that apply to the study as a whole: Because HLA typing was unavailable for some donors at each locus, only the typed subset was used in association tests. Correlated functional status among segregating V segments might be attributable to linkage disequilibrium, but an unknown experimental factor could not be ruled out. In the study, 150 to 200 TCR beta chains were listed as associated with cytomegalovirus. The earlier analysis of 587 of the donors excluded roughly 17 rarely observed V segments, including chromosome 9 orphons, because counts were too low. For the cohort, immune exposure information was limited to CMV serostatus. Cytomegalovirus status was reported to be diagnosed by the classifier with high specificity and sensitivity in both the original and validation cohorts. In a later analysis, TCR association rates were found to vary across HLA loci, with the most associated TCRs seen for DRB1 alleles and the fewest for HLA-C alleles. Strong co-occurrence of HLA alleles, especially DR and DQ, made assigning TCR associations to individual alleles difficult. In an earlier analysis of 587 of the donors, most TCR beta V segments appeared in productive rearrangements about 90% or about 30% of the time, broadly matching IMGT annotations. The cohort was sequenced for TCR beta chains only, and without alpha or paired-chain data the features that could be detected were limited. An association between a missense DCLRE1C variant and V-gene and J-gene trimming of TCR beta chains was found in a later genetic analysis and replicated in an independent cohort. According to a later analysis, parvovirus B19, influenza, CMV and Epstein-Barr virus appeared linked to several top co-occurrence clusters. A later analysis associated about 16,000 TCR beta sequences with specific HLA alleles at a false discovery rate of 0.05. In vitro tests confirmed that a few of the cytomegalovirus-associated TCR beta chains recognize cytomegalovirus antigens. The presence/absence analyses assumed that sequencing depth was roughly uniform across donors, and that assumption may not be true. A later analysis found that HLA-associated TCR beta chains were more clonally expanded and had lower generation probabilities than equally common non-associated chains. A further reported finding was that TCR beta sequences accurately predicted the HLA-A and HLA-B alleles for most subjects in the first cohort. A later genetic analysis reported fewer N-insertions in productive TCRs among donors in an Asian-associated ancestry cluster than the approximately 670-donor mean. According to the authors, the approach could potentially be generalized to other disease states and immunological phenotypes. A group of highly shared sequence variants was considered likely to be a technical artifact of the sequencing pipeline. In a later analysis, most CMV-associated TCR beta chains were found to appear HLA-restricted, with HLA associations seemingly driven largely by CMV exposure. Across donors, most TCR sequences were observed very rarely, whereas some public TCRs were present in many individuals. Because the 87-base-pair reads could not distinguish some IMGT-functional V segments, including TRBV6-2 and TRBV6-3, those segments were excluded.

The method behind the library was the immunoSEQ multiplex PCR assay. A mixture of 60 forward primers for TCR Vbeta segments and 13 reverse primers for TCR Jbeta segments was used in the multiplex PCR. The CDR3 region of rearranged TCR beta genes was amplified from genomic DNA by a multiplex PCR assay. Amplified TCR beta libraries were sequenced as 87-base-pair reads on the Illumina HiSeq System. The authors processed their data as follows. In a later analysis, around 80 million unique TCR beta chains were counted across the roughly 700 repertoires, and about 10 million of these chains were shared by at least two donors. Raw reads were error-corrected and collapsed into unique sequences by a nearest-neighbor algorithm in which closely related sequences were merged to remove PCR and sequencing errors. To assign V, D and J gene segments, CDR3 sequences were aligned to IMGT reference sequences. For a sequence to be retained, a match of at least six nucleotides to both a V gene segment and a J gene segment was required. Rearrangements were classified as productive when the CDR3 lacked stop codons and remained in frame with V and J, and all other rearrangements were classified as non-productive. CDR3 was defined according to IMGT convention as the region running from the second conserved V-encoded cysteine to the conserved J-encoded phenylalanine. The earlier analysis of some 540 of the donors excluded any sequence lacking an unambiguous match to a single V gene segment. An earlier analysis of several hundred of the donors called V segments functional above 56.7% productive rearrangements and segregating when the between-donor standard deviation exceeded 5%. A statistical classification framework was built for diagnosing cytomegalovirus status from the catalog of TCR beta chain sequences. A later analysis assigned V and J genes by comparing TCR nucleotide sequences with IMGT/GENE-DB human TR gene sequences. The TCRdist pipeline was used in a later analysis to assign CDR3 sequences and most-parsimonious VDJ recombination scenarios. In a later analysis, every TCR beta chain was defined by the combination of its CDR3 amino acid sequence and its V-gene family, and reads without a unique V-gene family were dropped. As a way to deal with suspected cross-contamination and a sequencing artifact, a later analysis dropped 640 or so nucleotide sequences that were highly shared and had low generation probability. In a later analysis, a clonal expansion index was calculated for each public chain from normalized within-repertoire ranks of inferred template counts. A later analysis computed generation probabilities with a VDJ recombination model fitted to out-of-frame rearrangements, and checked the results against IGoR. Hypergeometric tests were used in a later analysis to score TCR-TCR, TCR-HLA and TCR-CMV co-occurrence, with a repertoire-size bias correction applied to the TCR pairs. False discovery rates were estimated in a later analysis by permuting HLA or CMV assignments 20 times. In a later analysis, co-occurring TCRs were grouped using DBSCAN, with TCRdist sequence similarity added in when clustering inside HLA-allele-positive subsets. Repertoires with fewer than 30,000 or more than 120,000 public chains were left out of co-occurrence clustering, as were a handful of repertoires with anomalous nucleotide sharing. Imported from immuneACCESS, the table was reduced by TCRdb to in-frame sequences with V and J called. These copies leave out some clones; in studies compared against another copy, an unresolved V gene accounts for under half, and the cause of the remainder is not known. That table furnishes V, J and clone size, whereas the DNA furnished D and trimming. The sample profile shows more than 95,000 clones; roughly 72% of them were found once. Roughly 11% of the sample lies in the top ten.

This clone was counted only a few times. Its antigen is unknown. Nothing much larger sits one base from this clone, and base qualities are not available. The cohort was made up of 666 healthy bone marrow donors. At the time of sampling, every cohort member was nominally healthy, though immune exposures that went unrecorded were likely present. The donor tested CMV seropositive, placing the donor among the approximately 310 seropositive members of the cohort. A peripheral blood sample was collected from each donor, and TCR beta sequencing was performed on peripheral blood mononuclear cells. Genomic DNA was extracted from the blood cell samples with the Qiagen DNeasy Blood Extraction Kit.

This clonotype was sampled from a woman in her forties or fifties in good health and CMV-seropositive. The specimen was PBMCs. The receptor chain draws on TRBV10-3 and TRBJ2-2, with a weak D call of TRBD1 (7 bases match). The CDR3 protein: CAISDRGEAGELFF. The nucleotide sequence reads as follows: TGTGCCATCAGTGACAGGGGGGAGGCCGGGGAGCTGTTTTTT.